This T cell receptor (beta chain) is from a study of shared clonotypes between healthy human individuals. Trimming left V 5 bases short and J 3 bases short, with 16 bases between. The CDR3 spans 15 residues. Germline CDR1 is MNHNS and CDR2 is SASEGT. Deep-level running was used for the assay. Profiling relied on immunoSEQ multiplex PCR, and the TCRdb table lists in-frame clones only, not all of them. The sample contains 2 million to 2.5 million clones, 85% to 95% of which appear only once. The CD4+ fraction was divided into a CD45RA+ naive subset and a CD45RA-negative memory subset. The genes are TRBV6-1 and TRBJ2-5; tentatively, D is TRBD1 (5 bases). The receptor's source is a man younger than 35 in good health. Some clones in this sample may be carry-over from other donors' samples. The sequencing sample was made of naive CD4+ T cells from PBMCs. Subset here: CD45RA+ positively selected. For the CDR3, the DNA is TGTGCCAGCAGTTCCCAACAGGTATTCAAAGAGACCCAGTACTTC. Encoded protein: CASSSQQVFKETQYF.